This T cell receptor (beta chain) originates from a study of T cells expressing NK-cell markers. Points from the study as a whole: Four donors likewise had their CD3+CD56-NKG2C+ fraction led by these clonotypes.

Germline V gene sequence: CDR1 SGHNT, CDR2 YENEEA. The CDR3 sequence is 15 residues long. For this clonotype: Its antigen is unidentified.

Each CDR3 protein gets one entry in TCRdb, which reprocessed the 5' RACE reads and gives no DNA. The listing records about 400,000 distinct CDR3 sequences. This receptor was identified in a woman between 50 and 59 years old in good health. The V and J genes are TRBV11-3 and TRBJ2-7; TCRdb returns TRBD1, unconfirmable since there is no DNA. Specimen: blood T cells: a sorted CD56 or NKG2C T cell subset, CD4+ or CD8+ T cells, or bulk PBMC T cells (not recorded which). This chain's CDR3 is CASSFSQGRTYEQYF.